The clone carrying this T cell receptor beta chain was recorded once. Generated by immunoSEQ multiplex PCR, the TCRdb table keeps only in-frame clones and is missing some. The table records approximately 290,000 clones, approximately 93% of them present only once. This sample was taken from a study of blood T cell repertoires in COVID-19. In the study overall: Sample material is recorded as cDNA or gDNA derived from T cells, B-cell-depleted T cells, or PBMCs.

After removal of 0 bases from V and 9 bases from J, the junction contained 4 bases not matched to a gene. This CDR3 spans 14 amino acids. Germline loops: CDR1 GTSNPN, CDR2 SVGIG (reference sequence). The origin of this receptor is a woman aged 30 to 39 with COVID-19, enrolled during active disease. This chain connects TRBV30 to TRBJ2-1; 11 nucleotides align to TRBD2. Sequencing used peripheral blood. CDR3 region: CAWSVLAGETEQFF. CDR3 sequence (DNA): TGTGCCTGGAGTGTACTAGCGGGAGAAACTGAGCAGTTCTTC. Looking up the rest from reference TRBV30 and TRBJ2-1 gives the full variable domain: SQTIHQWPATLVQPVGSPLSLECTVEGTSNPNLYWYRQAAGRGLQLLFYSVGIGQISSEVPQNLSASRPQDRQFILSSKKLLLSDSGFYLCAWSVLAGETEQFFGPGTRLTVL.